These 17 T cell receptor beta chains were all obtained from the same sample, sequenced in a study of T cell repertoires in cytomegalovirus infection. No cognate antigen is known for these TCRs. MiXCR, applied by TCRdb to the reads, yields one record per CDR3 protein. The sample shows approximately 730,000 distinct CDR3 sequences, roughly 29% of them seen only once. The starting material was cultured CD8+ T cells from PBMCs, obtained from culture after CMV antigen stimulation. Receptor source: a human donor in good health (CMV status not recorded). Some clones in this sample may be carry-over from other donors' samples.

The chain couples TRBV2 to TRBJ2-7, with D possibly being TRBD2 (7 bases). CDR3 length: 15 amino acids. In germline, CDR1 is SNHLY, CDR2 FYNNEI. Trimming removed 7 bases at V and 6 bases at J, with 22 bases between. CDR3 in amino acids: CASNLGGTPGPEQYF. As DNA, the CDR3 is TGTGCCAGCAATCTGGGGGGGACACCGGGGCCCGAGCAGTACTTC.

This chain uses TRBV7-6 with TRBJ2-3, with 8 bases matching TRBD2. The V segment lost 1 base and the J segment 3 bases; nucleotides outside the gene matches: 18. Germline loops: CDR1 SGHVS, CDR2 FNYEAQ. The CDR3 runs to 20 residues. Here the CDR3 DNA reads TGTGCCAGCAGCTTAGGGGGGGGGGCGGGGGGATCTGGATGGACAGATACGCAGTATTTT. This encodes CASSLGGGAGGSGWTDTQYF.

This clonotype was seen ten or more times. The CDR3 DNA reads as TGTGCCAGCAGCCAGGACCCCAACTCTGGAAACACCATATATTTT. Its translation: CASSQDPNSGNTIYF. This rearrangement joins TRBV4-2 to TRBJ1-3; no definite D call. V lost 3 bases, J lost 0 bases, and 9 bases lay in between. This CDR3 has 15 residues. CDR1 is LGHNA and CDR2 is YNFKEQ in the germline V gene.

The table lists this clonotype with a few counts. The rearrangement uses TRBV19 and TRBJ2-6; D may be TRBD1 (5 bases). The CDR3 is 18 residues long. Per germline, CDR1 LNHDA and CDR2 SQIVND (reference sequence). Trimming took off 5 bases at V and 0 bases at J, with 17 bases between the two ends. The CDR3 nucleotides are TGTGCCAGTAGTGTCAGGGTAGTTTTATTCTCTGGGGCCAACGTCCTGACTTTC. It yields the protein CASSVRVVLFSGANVLTF.

The chain employs TRBV27 and TRBJ2-1; the D call may be TRBD1 or TRBD2 (7 bases each). The ends were cut back, 7 bases at V and 5 bases at J, with 15 bases in the middle. Germline CDR1 and CDR2: MNHEY and SMNVEV (reference sequence). The CDR3 sequence is 14 residues long. The DNA of the CDR3 is TGTGCCAGCATCCGGGCAGGGGGGGACAATGAGCAGTTCTTC. Translation: CASIRAGGDNEQFF.

This chain uses TRBV9 with TRBJ2-6, with D perhaps given as TRBD1 or TRBD2 (5 bases each). Germline loops: CDR1 SGDLS, CDR2 YYNGEE. The V end was cut by 4 bases, the J end by 0 bases, with 20 bases between. The CDR3 has 19 residues. CDR3 bases: TGTGCCAGCAGCACCCCCCTTCCCGGGGCACCCTCTGGGGCCAACGTCCTGACTTTC. Its translation is CASSTPLPGAPSGANVLTF.

The V and J genes are TRBV10-3 and TRBJ2-7; D remains ambiguous. V was shortened by 3 bases and J by 2 bases, with 11 bases between the two germline ends. The CDR3 runs 14 residues. Germline assignment: CDR1 ENHRY and CDR2 SYGVKD. This CDR3 is CAISDVADPYEQYV. The CDR3 DNA sequence: TGTGCCATCAGTGACGTGGCAGATCCCTACGAGCAGTACGTC.

This clonotype has more than one count but fewer than ten. The V gene is TRBV6-1, the J gene TRBJ2-1, with TRBD1 identical over 8 bases. Germline loops: CDR1 MNHNS, CDR2 SASEGT. The CDR3 loop spans 16 amino acids. V lost 3 bases and J lost 8; bases outside the gene matches: 12. The CDR3 DNA reads as TGTGCCAGCAGTGACGACAGGGGTTTCCCTTTGGATGAGCAGTTCTTC. Its protein is CASSDDRGFPLDEQFF.

The sample holds many counts of this clonotype. This rearrangement joins TRBV7-8 to TRBJ2-1, with unresolved D. CDR1 and CDR2 (germline): SGHVS, FQNEAQ. This CDR3 region has 17 residues. Between the trimmed V and J ends, which lost 1 base and 0 bases, there was a span of 13 bases. In DNA form, the CDR3 reads TGTGCCAGCAGCTTAGACCCGGCCAGAAGCTCCTACAATGAGCAGTTCTTC. It yields the protein CASSLDPARSSYNEQFF.

This clonotype was seen more than once but under ten times. The chain combines TRBV7-9 with TRBJ1-1; possible D gene TRBD1, 6 bases. This CDR3 spans 14 amino acids. V lost 5 bases, J lost 5 bases, and 15 bases lay in between. CDR1 and CDR2 from the germline V gene are SEHNR and FQNEAQ (reference sequence). CDR3 loop: CASSPTGLGTEAFF. The CDR3 region has the DNA TGTGCCAGCAGCCCCACAGGGTTGGGGACTGAAGCTTTCTTT.

This clonotype was detected a few times. The chain has TRBV6-1 and TRBJ2-2; TRBD1 might be the D (5 bases). The V and J ends lost 2 bases and 0 bases respectively, with 7 bases between them. The V gene's germline CDR1 is MNHNS and CDR2 SASEGT. The CDR3 has 15 amino acids. CDR3 DNA: TGTGCCAGCAGTGAATGGGGCACGAACACCGGGGAGCTGTTTTTT. Translated: CASSEWGTNTGELFF.

This clonotype has at least ten counts. The V call is TRBV7-2, the J call TRBJ2-5; TRBD2 aligns across 12 bases. Germline lookup yields CDR1 SGHTA and CDR2 FQGNSA. This CDR3 comprises 16 residues. Germline trimming cut 7 bases from V and 5 bases from J; bases unmatched to any gene: 11. CDR3 protein: CASIPFGGLAGETQYF. CDR3 in DNA: TGTGCCAGCATCCCATTTGGCGGACTAGCGGGGGAGACCCAGTACTTC.

There are many counts of this clonotype. The DNA for the CDR3 is TGTGCCAGCAGCTTAGTCGGGGGGGACTACAATGAGCAGTTCTTC. Protein product: CASSLVGGDYNEQFF. The chain employs TRBV7-2 and TRBJ2-1; the match to TRBD2 covers 8 bases. This CDR3 comprises 15 residues. V dropped 1 base and J dropped 3; count of bases not matched to a gene: 2. From germline, CDR1 is SGHTA and CDR2 FQGNSA.

The V and J genes are TRBV15 and TRBJ2-2; TRBD1 agrees at 11 bases. This CDR3 contains 17 residues. CDR1 is LNHNV, CDR2 YYDKDF, per germline (reference sequence). V trimming: 0 bases; J trimming: 5 bases; junction bases outside the gene matches: 5. The chain's CDR3 is CATSRDRGTGGTGELFF. As DNA, the CDR3 is TGTGCCACCAGCAGAGATCGGGGGACAGGGGGAACCGGGGAGCTGTTTTTT.

This clonotype was counted between two and nine times. The chain recombines TRBV27 with TRBJ1-1; 9 positions agree with TRBD1. The V segment lost 5 bases and the J segment 0 bases; nucleotides outside the gene matches: 19. Germline V gene sequence: CDR1 MNHEY, CDR2 SMNVEV (reference sequence). The CDR3 is 20 residues long. The CDR3 spells CASSTKTWGGTGRLNTEAFF. The CDR3 region has the DNA TGTGCCAGCAGTACAAAAACGTGGGGGGGGACAGGGCGACTGAACACTGAAGCTTTCTTT.

The V call is TRBV6-5, the J call TRBJ2-3, with 10 nucleotides matching TRBD1. The CDR3 has 15 amino acids. Germline trimming cut 7 bases from V and 4 bases from J; bases unmatched to any gene: 8. CDR1 is MNHEY, CDR2 SVGAGI, per germline. The CDR3 protein is CASKITGTGADTQYF. CDR3 coding DNA: TGTGCCAGCAAAATTACAGGGACAGGGGCAGATACGCAGTATTTT.

The chain joins TRBV27 to TRBJ1-2, with 7 bases fitting TRBD1. J gave up 8 bases and V 5 bases, and 8 bases lay outside the gene matches. The CDR3 consists of 13 residues. Germline CDR1 MNHEY, CDR2 SMNVEV (reference sequence). This CDR3 reads CASSHRGTDGYTF. The CDR3, as DNA: TGTGCCAGCAGTCACAGGGGTACGGACGGCTACACCTTC.